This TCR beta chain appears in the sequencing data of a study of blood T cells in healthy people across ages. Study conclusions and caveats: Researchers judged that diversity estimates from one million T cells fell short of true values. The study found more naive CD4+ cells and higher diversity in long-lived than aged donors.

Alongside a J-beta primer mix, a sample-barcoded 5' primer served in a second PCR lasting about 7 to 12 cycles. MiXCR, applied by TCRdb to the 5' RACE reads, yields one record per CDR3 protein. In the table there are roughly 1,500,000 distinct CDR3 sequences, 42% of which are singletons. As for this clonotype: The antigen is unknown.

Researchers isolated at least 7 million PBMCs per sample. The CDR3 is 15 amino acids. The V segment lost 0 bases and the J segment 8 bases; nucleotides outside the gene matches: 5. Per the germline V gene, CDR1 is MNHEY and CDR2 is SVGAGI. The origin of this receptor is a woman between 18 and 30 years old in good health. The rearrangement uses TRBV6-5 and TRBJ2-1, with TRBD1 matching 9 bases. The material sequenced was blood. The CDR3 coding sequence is TGTGCCAGCAGTTACTCGCGGGACAGGGAACATGAGCAGTTCTTC. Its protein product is CASSYSRDREHEQFF.